This TCR beta chain was documented in a study of OX40 agonist ivuxolimab in advanced cancers. Study overall: Eligibility admitted prior anti-PD-1, anti-PD-L1 or anti-CTLA-4 therapy; around 42% had some. Whole-study results and caveats: Some patients who did not respond also had low normalized T-cell clonal expansion. By week 6 at 0.1 to 3.0 mg/kg, blood CD4+ and CD8+ T cells had expanded clonally.

The protocol was immunoSEQ multiplex PCR, while the TCRdb copy is restricted to in-frame clones and leaves out a portion. The sample contains tens of thousands of clones, 70% to 90% of which appear only once. A single count supports this clone. What it recognizes is unknown. People who had autoimmune disease history or systemic immunosuppression were excluded. From germline, CDR1 is KGHSH and CDR2 LQKENI. The CDR3 loop spans 19 amino acids. Trimming took off 0 bases at V and 5 bases at J, with 23 bases between the two ends. The clonotype comes from an adult with an advanced solid tumor such as melanoma, head and neck, liver or kidney cancer. Sequences were derived from CD4+ or CD8+ T cells sorted from blood, sampled in a trial of the OX40 agonist ivuxolimab. The J gene is TRBJ2-1, the V gene TRBV18; no reliable D call. CDR3 region: CASSPPTRTVSREHNEQFF. DNA of the CDR3: TGTGCCAGCTCACCACCGACAAGGACGGTCTCTCGAGAACACAATGAGCAGTTCTTC.